The sequence of this T cell receptor (beta chain) was determined in a study of blood T cell repertoires in COVID-19. Study at large: Acute and convalescent COVID-19 samples came from the United States, Italy and Spain. Sources were T cells, B-cell-depleted T cells, or PBMCs; the material itself was cDNA or gDNA.

TCRdb's table, derived via immunoSEQ multiplex PCR, lists solely in-frame clones and lacks some. The sample holds about 160,000 clones, approximately 87% seen once. The length of the CDR3 is 14 residues. Trimming removed 2 bases from V and 2 bases from J, with 9 bases in between. The germline CDR1 and CDR2 sequences are SGHTA and FQGNSA. Followed longitudinally, the Seattle patients had been enrolled during active infection. The chain employs TRBV7-2 and TRBJ1-1; D is uncertain. The TCR comes from a woman between 65 and 79 years old with COVID-19, enrolled during active disease. Sample: peripheral blood. CDR3 DNA sequence: TGTGCCAGCAGCTTAATTAAGCTCAACACTGAAGCTTTCTTT. This codes for CASSLIKLNTEAFF.